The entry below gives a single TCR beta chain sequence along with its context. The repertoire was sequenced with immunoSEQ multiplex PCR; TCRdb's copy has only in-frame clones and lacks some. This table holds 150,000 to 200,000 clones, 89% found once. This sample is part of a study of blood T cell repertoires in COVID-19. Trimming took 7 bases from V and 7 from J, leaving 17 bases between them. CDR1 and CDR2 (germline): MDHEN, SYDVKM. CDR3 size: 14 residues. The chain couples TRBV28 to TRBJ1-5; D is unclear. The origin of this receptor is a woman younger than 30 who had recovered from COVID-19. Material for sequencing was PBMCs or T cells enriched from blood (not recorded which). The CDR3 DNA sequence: TGTGCCAGCATTTCCGGAGAGGTCTACCAGCCCCAGCATTTT. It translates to CASISGEVYQPQHF.